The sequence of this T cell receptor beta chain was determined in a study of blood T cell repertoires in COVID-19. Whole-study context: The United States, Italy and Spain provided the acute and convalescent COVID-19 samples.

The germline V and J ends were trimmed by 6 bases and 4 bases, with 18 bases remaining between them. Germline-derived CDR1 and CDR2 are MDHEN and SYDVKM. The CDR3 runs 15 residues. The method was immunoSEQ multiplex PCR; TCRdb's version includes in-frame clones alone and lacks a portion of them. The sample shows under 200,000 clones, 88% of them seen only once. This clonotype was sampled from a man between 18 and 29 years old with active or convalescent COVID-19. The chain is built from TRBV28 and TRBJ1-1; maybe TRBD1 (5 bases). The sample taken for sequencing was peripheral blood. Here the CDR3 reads CASSPQLGDGTEAFF. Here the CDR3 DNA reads TGTGCCAGCAGCCCCCAGTTAGGGGATGGCACTGAAGCTTTCTTT.